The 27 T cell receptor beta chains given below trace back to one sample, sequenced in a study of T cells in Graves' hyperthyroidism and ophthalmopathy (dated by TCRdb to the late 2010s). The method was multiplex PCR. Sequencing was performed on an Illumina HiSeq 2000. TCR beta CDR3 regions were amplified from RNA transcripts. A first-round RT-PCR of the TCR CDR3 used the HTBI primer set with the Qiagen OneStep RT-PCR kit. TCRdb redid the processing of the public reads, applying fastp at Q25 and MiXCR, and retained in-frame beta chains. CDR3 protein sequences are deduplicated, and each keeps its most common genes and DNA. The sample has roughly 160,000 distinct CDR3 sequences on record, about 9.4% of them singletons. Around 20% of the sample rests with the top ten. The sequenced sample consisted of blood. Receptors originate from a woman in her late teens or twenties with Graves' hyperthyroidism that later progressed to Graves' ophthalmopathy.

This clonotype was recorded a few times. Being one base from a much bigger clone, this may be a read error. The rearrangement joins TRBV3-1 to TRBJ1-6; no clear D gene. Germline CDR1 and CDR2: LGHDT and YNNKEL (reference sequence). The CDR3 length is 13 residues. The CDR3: CASSQERNSLLHF. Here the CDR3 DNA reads TGTGCCAGCAGCCAAGAGAGGAATTCACTCCTCCACTTT.

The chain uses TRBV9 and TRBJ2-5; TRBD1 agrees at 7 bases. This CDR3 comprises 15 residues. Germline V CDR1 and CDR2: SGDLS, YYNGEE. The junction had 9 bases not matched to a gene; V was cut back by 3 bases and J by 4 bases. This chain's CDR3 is CASSAYTDRVETQYF. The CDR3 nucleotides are TGTGCCAGCAGCGCTTATACCGACAGGGTAGAGACCCAGTACTTC.

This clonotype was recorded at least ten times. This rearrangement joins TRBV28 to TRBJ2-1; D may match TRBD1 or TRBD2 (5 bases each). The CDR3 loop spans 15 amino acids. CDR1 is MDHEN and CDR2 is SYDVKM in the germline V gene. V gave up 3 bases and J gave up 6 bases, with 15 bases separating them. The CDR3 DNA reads TGTGCCAGCAGTTTTGTGGGAATTGGGGGCAATGAGCAGTTCTTC. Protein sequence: CASSFVGIGGNEQFF.

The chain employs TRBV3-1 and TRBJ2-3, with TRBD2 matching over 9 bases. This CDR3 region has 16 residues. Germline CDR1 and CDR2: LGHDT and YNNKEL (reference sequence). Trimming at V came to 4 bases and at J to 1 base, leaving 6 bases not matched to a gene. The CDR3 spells CASSLKVAGGTDTQYF. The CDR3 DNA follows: TGTGCCAGCAGCCTAAAAGTAGCGGGGGGCACAGATACGCAGTATTTT.

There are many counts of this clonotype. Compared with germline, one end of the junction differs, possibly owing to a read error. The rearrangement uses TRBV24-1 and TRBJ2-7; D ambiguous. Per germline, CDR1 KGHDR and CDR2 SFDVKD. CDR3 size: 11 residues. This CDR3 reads CATSAGNEQYF. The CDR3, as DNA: TGTGCCACAAGTGCAGGTAACGAGCAGTACTTC.

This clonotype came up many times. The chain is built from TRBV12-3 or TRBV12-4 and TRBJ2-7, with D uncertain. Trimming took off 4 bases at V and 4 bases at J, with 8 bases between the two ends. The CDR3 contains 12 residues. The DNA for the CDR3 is TGTGCCAGCAGTTCAGCCGAGTACGAGCAGTACTTC. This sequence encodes CASSSAEYEQYF.

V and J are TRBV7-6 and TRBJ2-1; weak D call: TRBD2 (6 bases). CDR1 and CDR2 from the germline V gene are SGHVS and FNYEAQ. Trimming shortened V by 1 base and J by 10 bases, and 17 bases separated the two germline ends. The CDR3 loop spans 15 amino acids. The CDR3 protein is CASSLEVSSADEQFF. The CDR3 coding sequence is TGTGCCAGCAGCTTAGAAGTGTCTAGCGCCGACGAGCAGTTCTTC.

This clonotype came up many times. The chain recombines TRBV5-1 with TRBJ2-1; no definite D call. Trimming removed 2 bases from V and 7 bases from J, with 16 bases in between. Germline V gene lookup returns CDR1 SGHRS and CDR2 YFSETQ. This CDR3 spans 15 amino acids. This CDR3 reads CASSFRLPLGNEQFF. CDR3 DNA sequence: TGCGCCAGCAGCTTCAGACTTCCCCTGGGGAATGAGCAGTTCTTC.

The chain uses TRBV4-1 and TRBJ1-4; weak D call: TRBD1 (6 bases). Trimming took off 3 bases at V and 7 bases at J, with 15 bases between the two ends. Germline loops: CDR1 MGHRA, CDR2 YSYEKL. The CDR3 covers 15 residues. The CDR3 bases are TGCGCCAGCAGCCACCTACAGGGAACGGGTGAAAAACTGTTTTTT. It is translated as CASSHLQGTGEKLFF.

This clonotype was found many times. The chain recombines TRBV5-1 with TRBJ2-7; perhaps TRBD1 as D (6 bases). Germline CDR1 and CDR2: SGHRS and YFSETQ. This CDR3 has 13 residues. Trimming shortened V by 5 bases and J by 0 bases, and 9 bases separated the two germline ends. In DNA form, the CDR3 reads TGCGCCAGCAGTGGGGGCAACTCCTACGAGCAGTACTTC. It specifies CASSGGNSYEQYF.

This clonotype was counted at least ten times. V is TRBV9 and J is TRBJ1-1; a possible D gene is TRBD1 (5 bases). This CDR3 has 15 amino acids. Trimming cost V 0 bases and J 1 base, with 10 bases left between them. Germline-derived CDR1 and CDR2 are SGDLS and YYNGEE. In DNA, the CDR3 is TGTGCCAGCAGCGTAGGGGGCGTGGGGAACACTGAAGCTTTCTTT. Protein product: CASSVGGVGNTEAFF.

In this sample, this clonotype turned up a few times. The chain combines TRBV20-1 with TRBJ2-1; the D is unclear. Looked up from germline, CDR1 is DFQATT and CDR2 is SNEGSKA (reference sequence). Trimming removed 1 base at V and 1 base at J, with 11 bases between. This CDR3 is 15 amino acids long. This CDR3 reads CSARARHESYNEQFF. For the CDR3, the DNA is TGCAGTGCTAGAGCTCGACATGAATCCTACAATGAGCAGTTCTTC.

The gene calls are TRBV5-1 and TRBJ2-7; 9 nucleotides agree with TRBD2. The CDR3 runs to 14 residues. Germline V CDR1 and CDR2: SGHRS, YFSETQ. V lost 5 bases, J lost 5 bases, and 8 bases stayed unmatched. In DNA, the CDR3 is TGCGCCAGCAGTTCCGGGACTAGCCTTAACGAGCAGTACTTC. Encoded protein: CASSSGTSLNEQYF. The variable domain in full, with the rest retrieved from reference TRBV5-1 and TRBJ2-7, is KAGVTQTPRYLIKTRGQQVTLSCSPISGHRSVSWYQQTPGQGLQFLFEYFSETQRNKGNFPGRFSGRQFSNSRSEMNVSTLELGDSALYLCASSSGTSLNEQYFGPGTRLTVT.

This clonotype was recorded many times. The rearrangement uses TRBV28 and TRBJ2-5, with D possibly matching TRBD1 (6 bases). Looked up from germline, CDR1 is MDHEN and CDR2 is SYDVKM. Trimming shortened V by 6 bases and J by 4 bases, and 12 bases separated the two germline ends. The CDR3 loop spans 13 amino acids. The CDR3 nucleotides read TGTGCCAGCAGGGGGACAACACCAGAGACCCAGTACTTC. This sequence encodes CASRGTTPETQYF. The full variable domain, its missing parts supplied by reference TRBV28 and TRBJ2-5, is DVKVTQSSRYLVKRTGEKVFLECVQDMDHENMFWYRQDPGLGLRLIYFSYDVKMKEKGDIPEGYSVSREKKERFSLILESASTNQTSMYLCASRGTTPETQYFGPGTRLLVL.

CDR3 DNA: TGTGCCAGCTCACCAGGGACAGGAGAAAATTCACCCCTCCACTTT. Translating it yields CASSPGTGENSPLHF. The V gene is TRBV18, the J gene TRBJ1-6; TRBD1 aligns across 8 bases. V lost 2 bases, J lost 7 bases, and 4 bases stayed unmatched. In germline, CDR1 is KGHSH, CDR2 LQKENI. The CDR3 is 15 residues long.

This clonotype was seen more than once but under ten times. CDR3 nucleotide sequence: TGCGCCAGCAGCTTGGCCTGGACAGGGACAGATACGCAGTATTTT. Protein sequence: CASSLAWTGTDTQYF. This chain uses TRBV5-1 with TRBJ2-3; TRBD1 matches 8 bases. Germline CDR1 reads SGHRS; CDR2 reads YFSETQ. Trimming took 0 bases from V and 3 from J; bases not matched to a gene: 3. This CDR3 comprises 15 residues.

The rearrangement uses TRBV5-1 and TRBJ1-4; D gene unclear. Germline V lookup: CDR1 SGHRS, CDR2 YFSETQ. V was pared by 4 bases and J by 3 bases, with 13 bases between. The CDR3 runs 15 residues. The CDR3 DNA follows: TGCGCCAGCAGCCCCCTGGCAGGTCCTAATGAAAAACTGTTTTTT. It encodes CASSPLAGPNEKLFF.

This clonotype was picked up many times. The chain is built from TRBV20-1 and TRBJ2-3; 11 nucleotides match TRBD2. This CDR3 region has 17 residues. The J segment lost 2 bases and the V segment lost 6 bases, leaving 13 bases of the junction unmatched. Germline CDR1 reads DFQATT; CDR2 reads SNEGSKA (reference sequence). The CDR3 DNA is TGCAGTGCCTCAGGGACTAGCGGAGCTCCTTTCACAGATACGCAGTATTTT. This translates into CSASGTSGAPFTDTQYF.

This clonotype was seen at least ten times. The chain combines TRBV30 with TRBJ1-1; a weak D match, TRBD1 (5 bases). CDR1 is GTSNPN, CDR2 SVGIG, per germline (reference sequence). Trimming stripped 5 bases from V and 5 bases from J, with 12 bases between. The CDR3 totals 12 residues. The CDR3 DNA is TGTGCCTGGGGACAAAGTAGGACTGAAGCTTTCTTT. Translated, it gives CAWGQSRTEAFF.

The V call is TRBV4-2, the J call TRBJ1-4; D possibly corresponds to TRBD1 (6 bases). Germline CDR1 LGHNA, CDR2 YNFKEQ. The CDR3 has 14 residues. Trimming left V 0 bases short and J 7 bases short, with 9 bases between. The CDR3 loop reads CASSQDNRVEKLFF. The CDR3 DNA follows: TGTGCCAGCAGCCAAGACAACAGGGTTGAAAAACTGTTTTTT.

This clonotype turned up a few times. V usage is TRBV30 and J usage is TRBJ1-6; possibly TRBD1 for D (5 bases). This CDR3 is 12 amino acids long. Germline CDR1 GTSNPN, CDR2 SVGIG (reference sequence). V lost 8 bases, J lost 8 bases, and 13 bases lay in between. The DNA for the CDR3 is TGTGCCGGAGACAGAGGAGATTCACCCCTCCACTTT. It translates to CAGDRGDSPLHF.

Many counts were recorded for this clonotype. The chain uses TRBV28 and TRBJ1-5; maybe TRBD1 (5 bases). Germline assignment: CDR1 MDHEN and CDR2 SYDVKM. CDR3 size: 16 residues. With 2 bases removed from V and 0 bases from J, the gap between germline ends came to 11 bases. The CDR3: CASSLEGTFSNQPQHF. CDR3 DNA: TGTGCCAGCAGTTTAGAAGGGACTTTTAGCAATCAGCCCCAGCATTTT.

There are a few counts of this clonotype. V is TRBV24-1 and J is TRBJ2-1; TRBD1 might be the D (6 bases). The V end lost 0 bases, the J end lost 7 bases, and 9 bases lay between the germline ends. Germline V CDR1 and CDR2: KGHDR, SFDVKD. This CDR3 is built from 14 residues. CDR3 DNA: TGTGCCACCAGTGATTTGACAGGGCAAAATGAGCAGTTCTTC. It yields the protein CATSDLTGQNEQFF.

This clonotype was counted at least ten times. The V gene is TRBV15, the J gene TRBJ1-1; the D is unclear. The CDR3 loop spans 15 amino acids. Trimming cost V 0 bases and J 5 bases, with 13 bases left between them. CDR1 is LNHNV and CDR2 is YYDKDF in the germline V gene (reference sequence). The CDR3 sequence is CATSRDLSRGTEAFF. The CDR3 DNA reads TGTGCCACCAGCAGAGATTTATCCCGGGGAACTGAAGCTTTCTTT.

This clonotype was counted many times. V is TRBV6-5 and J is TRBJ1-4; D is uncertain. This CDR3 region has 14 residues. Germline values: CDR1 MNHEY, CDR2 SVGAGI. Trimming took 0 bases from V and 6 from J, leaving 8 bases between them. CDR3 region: CASSYSRPHEKLFF. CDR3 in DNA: TGTGCCAGCAGTTACTCGAGGCCACATGAAAAACTGTTTTTT.

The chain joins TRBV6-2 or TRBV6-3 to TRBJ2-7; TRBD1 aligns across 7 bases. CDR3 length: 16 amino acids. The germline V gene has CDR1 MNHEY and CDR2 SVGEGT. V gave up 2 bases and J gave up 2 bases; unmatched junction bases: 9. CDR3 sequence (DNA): TGTGCCAGCAGTTACAGACCGGGGACAGAGACCTACGAGCAGTACTTC. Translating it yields CASSYRPGTETYEQYF.

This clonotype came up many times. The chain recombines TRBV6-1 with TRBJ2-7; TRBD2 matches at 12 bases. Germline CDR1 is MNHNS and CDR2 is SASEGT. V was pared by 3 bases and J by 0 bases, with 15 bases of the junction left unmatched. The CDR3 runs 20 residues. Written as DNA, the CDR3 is TGTGCCAGCAGTGAGGGCCCACTAGCGGGAGGCCACTACTTCTCCTACGAGCAGTACTTC. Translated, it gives CASSEGPLAGGHYFSYEQYF.